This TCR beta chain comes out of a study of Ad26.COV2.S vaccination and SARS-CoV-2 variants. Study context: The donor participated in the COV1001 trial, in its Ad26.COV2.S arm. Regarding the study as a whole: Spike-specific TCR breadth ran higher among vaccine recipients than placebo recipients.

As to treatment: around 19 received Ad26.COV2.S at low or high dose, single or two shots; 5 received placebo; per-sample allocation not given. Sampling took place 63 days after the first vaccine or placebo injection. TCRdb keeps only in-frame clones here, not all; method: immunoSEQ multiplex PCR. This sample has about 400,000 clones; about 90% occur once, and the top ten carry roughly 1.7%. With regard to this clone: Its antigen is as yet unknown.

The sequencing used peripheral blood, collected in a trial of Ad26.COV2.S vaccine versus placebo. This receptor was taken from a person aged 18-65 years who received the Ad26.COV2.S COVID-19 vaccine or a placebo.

The CDR3 region has the DNA TGCGCCAGCAGTGAGTCGGCCGGGGGACTAGCGGGGGGTTCAGGCTCCTACGAGCAGTACTTC. Its translation: CASSESAGGLAGGSGSYEQYF. The rearrangement joins TRBV10-2 to TRBJ2-7; 15 nucleotides align to TRBD2. Germline CDR1 reads WSHSY; CDR2 reads SAAADI. V was pared by 0 bases and J by 0 bases, with 12 bases of the junction left unmatched. This CDR3 contains 21 residues.